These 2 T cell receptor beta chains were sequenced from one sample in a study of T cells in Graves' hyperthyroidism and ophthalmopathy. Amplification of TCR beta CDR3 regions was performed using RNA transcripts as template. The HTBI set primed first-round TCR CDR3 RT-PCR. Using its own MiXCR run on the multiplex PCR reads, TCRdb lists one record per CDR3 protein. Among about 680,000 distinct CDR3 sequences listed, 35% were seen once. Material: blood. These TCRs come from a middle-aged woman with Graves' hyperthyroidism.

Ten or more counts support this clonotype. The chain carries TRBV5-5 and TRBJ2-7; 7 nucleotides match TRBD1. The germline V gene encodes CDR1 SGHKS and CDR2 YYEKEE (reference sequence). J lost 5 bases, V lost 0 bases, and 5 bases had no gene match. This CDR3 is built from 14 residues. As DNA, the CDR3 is TGTGCCAGCAGCTTGGGGCAGGGGGTTGACGAGCAGTACTTC. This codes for CASSLGQGVDEQYF.

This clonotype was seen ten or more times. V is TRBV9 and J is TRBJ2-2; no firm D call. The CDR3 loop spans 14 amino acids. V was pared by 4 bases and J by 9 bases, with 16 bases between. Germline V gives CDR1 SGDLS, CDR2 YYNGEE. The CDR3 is CASSIGPSGRELFF. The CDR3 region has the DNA TGTGCCAGCAGCATAGGCCCCTCAGGACGGGAGCTGTTTTTT.